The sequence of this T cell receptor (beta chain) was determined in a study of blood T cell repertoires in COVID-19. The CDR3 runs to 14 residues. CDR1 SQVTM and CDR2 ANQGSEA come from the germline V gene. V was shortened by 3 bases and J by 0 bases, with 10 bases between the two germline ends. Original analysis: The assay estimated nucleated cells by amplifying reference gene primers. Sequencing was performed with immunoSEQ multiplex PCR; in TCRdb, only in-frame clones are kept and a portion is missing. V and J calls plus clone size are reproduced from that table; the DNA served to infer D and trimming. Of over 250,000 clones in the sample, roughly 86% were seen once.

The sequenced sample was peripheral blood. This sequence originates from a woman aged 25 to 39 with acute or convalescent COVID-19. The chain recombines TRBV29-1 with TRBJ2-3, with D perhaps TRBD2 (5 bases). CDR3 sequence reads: CSVDRGTSTDTQYF. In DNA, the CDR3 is TGCAGCGTTGACCGGGGAACCAGCACAGATACGCAGTATTTT.